This record covers a single T cell receptor beta chain. These data originate in a study of blood T cell repertoires in COVID-19. Study in general: Sources were T cells, B-cell-depleted T cells, or PBMCs; the material itself was cDNA or gDNA.

Sequenced by immunoSEQ multiplex PCR; TCRdb stores in-frame clones only, minus some. The sample shows over 4,000 clones, around 73% of them seen only once. Germline CDR1 and CDR2: SGHVS and FQNEAQ. V gave up 3 bases and J gave up 5 bases, with 15 bases separating them. This CDR3 comprises 15 residues. V and J are TRBV7-8 and TRBJ2-3, with D possibly TRBD2 on 7 matching bases. The sample taken for sequencing was peripheral blood. The source of this sequence is a human donor with active or convalescent COVID-19. The donor label of this sample is uncertain. The CDR3 bases are TGTGCCAGCAGCTTTAGCGGGCTAGGGGGAGATACGCAGTATTTT. Encoded protein: CASSFSGLGGDTQYF. The variable domain in full, completed from reference TRBV7-8 and TRBJ2-3, reads GAGVSQSPRYKVAKRGQDVALRCDPISGHVSLFWYQQALGQGPEFLTYFQNEAQLDKSGLPSDRFFAERPEGSVSTLKIQRTQQEDSAVYLCASSFSGLGGDTQYFGPGTRLTVL.